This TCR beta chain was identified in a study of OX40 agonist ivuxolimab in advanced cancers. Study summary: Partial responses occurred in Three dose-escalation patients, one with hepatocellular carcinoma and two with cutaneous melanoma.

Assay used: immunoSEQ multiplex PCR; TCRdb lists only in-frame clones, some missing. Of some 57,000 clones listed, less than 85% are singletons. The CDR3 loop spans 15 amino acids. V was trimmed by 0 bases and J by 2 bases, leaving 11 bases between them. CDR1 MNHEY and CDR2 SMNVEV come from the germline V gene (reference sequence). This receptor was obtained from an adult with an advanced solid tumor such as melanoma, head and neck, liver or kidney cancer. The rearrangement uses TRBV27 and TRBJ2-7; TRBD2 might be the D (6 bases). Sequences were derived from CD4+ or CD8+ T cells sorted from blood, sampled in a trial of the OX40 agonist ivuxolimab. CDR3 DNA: TGTGCCAGCAGTTTATCAGCGGGTCCCCCCTACGAGCAGTACTTC. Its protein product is CASSLSAGPPYEQYF.